These 29 T cell receptor beta chains originate from one sample sequenced in a study of OX40 agonist ivuxolimab in advanced cancers. The protocol was immunoSEQ multiplex PCR, while the TCRdb copy is restricted to in-frame clones and leaves out a portion. There are 29,000 or so clones in the sample; approximately 93% occur only once, and roughly a tenth lies in the top ten. Material: CD4+ or CD8+ T cells sorted from blood, obtained in a trial of the OX40 agonist ivuxolimab. The receptors derive from an adult with an advanced solid tumor such as melanoma, head and neck, liver or kidney cancer.

The V gene is TRBV6-6, the J gene TRBJ1-4, with D tentatively TRBD1 (6 bases). Germline V gene data show CDR1 as MNHNY and CDR2 as SVGAGI (reference sequence). This CDR3 is 13 amino acids long. The V end lost 11 bases, the J end lost 4 bases, and 14 bases lay between the germline ends. The CDR3 reads CASRGALNEKLFF. Here the CDR3 DNA reads TGTGCCTCCCGGGGGGCCCTTAATGAAAAACTGTTTTTT.

The V gene is TRBV5-6, the J gene TRBJ2-7; no firm D call. The CDR3 is made up of 15 amino acids. Trimming shortened V by 4 bases and J by 4 bases, and 18 bases separated the two germline ends. The germline gives CDR1 SGHDT, CDR2 YYEEEE. CDR3 bases: TGTGCCAGCAGCCCCAAATGGGAAGTGGCGTACGAGCAGTACTTC. Protein product: CASSPKWEVAYEQYF.

The chain employs TRBV6-5 and TRBJ2-1; D is undetermined. Germline CDR1 MNHEY, CDR2 SVGAGI. The CDR3 contains 14 residues. Trimming pared 4 bases from V and 0 bases from J, leaving 7 bases between. DNA for the CDR3: TGTGCCAGCAGTTTACTCAGCTCCTACAATGAGCAGTTCTTC. Protein sequence: CASSLLSSYNEQFF.

V usage is TRBV28 and J usage is TRBJ2-7; 16 bases agree with TRBD2. Germline V gene sequence: CDR1 MDHEN, CDR2 SYDVKM. Trimming removed 6 bases from V and 3 bases from J; junction bases left unmatched: 5. This CDR3 contains 16 residues. For the CDR3, the DNA is TGTGCCAGCAGCGAGGGACTAGCGGGAGGGGGCTACGAGCAGTACTTC. Its translation: CASSEGLAGGGYEQYF.

CDR3 loop: CASSLAQNYNEQFF. The CDR3 DNA reads as TGTGCCAGCAGCTTAGCACAGAACTACAATGAGCAGTTCTTC. The chain employs TRBV7-9 and TRBJ2-1; D unclear. Trimming took 0 bases from V and 3 from J, leaving 6 bases between them. CDR1 and CDR2 (germline): SEHNR, FQNEAQ (reference sequence). This CDR3 comprises 14 residues.

V gene TRBV4-1 combines with J gene TRBJ2-1; tentative D call: TRBD1 (5 bases). The germline V gene encodes CDR1 MGHRA and CDR2 YSYEKL. V lost 0 bases, J lost 5 bases, and 20 bases lay in between. The CDR3 covers 18 residues. CDR3: CASSQEALRLPDNNEQFF. The CDR3 DNA is TGCGCCAGCAGCCAAGAAGCGCTTCGACTTCCGGACAACAATGAGCAGTTCTTC.

V usage is TRBV19 and J usage is TRBJ2-7, with TRBD2 as a possible D gene (5 bases). V was trimmed by 2 bases and J by 2 bases, leaving 10 bases between them. CDR3 length equals 14 residues. Per germline, CDR1 LNHDA and CDR2 SQIVND (reference sequence). The CDR3 DNA reads TGTGCCAGTAGTATAAGCGGATACACCTACGAGCAGTACTTC. It specifies CASSISGYTYEQYF.

The V gene is TRBV19, the J gene TRBJ1-6; D gene uncertain. The CDR3 is made up of 16 amino acids. Germline values: CDR1 LNHDA, CDR2 SQIVND (reference sequence). V was pared by 3 bases and J by 3 bases, with 12 bases between. Written as DNA, the CDR3 is TGTGCCAGTAGTATGCGGCAGGAGATCTATAATTCACCCCTCCACTTT. It codes for CASSMRQEIYNSPLHF. Combining the CDR3 with reference TRBV19 and TRBJ1-6 gives the whole variable domain DGGITQSPKYLFRKEGQNVTLSCEQNLNHDAMYWYRQDPGQGLRLIYYSQIVNDFQKGDIAEGYSVSREKKESFPLTVTSAQKNPTAFYLCASSMRQEIYNSPLHFGNGTRLTVT.

V usage is TRBV6-5 and J usage is TRBJ1-4; TRBD1 matches 8 bases. Germline CDR1 and CDR2: MNHEY and SVGAGI. The CDR3 loop spans 15 amino acids. V lost 6 bases, J lost 0 bases, and 3 bases stayed unmatched. The CDR3 DNA sequence: TGTGCCAGCAGCGGGACAGGTTCAACTAATGAAAAACTGTTTTTT. It yields the protein CASSGTGSTNEKLFF.

The chain uses TRBV11-3 and TRBJ2-5; D could derive from TRBD1 or TRBD2 (5 bases each). The J call could be wrong; TRBJ2-7 is a better fit for the DNA end. Germline values: CDR1 SGHNT, CDR2 YENEEA. This CDR3 contains 19 residues. For the CDR3, the DNA is TGTGCCAGCAGCTTATATGGGTTTTTGGGGCGGACTCTGCACTACGAGCAGTACTTC. The encoded protein is CASSLYGFLGRTLHYEQYF.

The rearrangement joins TRBV4-3 to TRBJ1-1; 7 positions match TRBD1. Germline CDR1 reads LGHNA; CDR2 reads YSLEER. This CDR3 is built from 15 residues. V dropped 1 base and J dropped 11; count of bases not matched to a gene: 13. This CDR3 reads CASSQALTGAARAFF. The CDR3 coding sequence is TGCGCCAGCAGCCAAGCCCTAACAGGGGCGGCGCGGGCTTTCTTT.

The chain is built from TRBV4-1 and TRBJ1-2, with D possibly matching TRBD1 (6 bases). The CDR3 totals 14 residues. With 3 bases removed from V and 5 bases from J, the gap between germline ends came to 13 bases. Germline-derived CDR1 and CDR2 are MGHRA and YSYEKL. CDR3: CASSQVTGWYGYTF. In DNA form, the CDR3 reads TGCGCCAGCAGCCAGGTAACAGGGTGGTATGGCTACACCTTC.

CDR3 DNA: TGTGCCAGCAGCTTATTAGCGTCCTACGAGCAGTACTTC. Encoded protein: CASSLLASYEQYF. This chain uses TRBV7-9 with TRBJ2-7, with D perhaps matching TRBD2 (5 bases). CDR3 length equals 13 residues. Germline assignment: CDR1 SEHNR and CDR2 FQNEAQ (reference sequence). Trimming took off 2 bases at V and 1 base at J, with 6 bases between the two ends.

The chain couples TRBV4-3 to TRBJ1-1; possible D gene TRBD1, 6 bases. CDR1 and CDR2 from the germline V gene are LGHNA and YSLEER. With 2 bases removed from V and 1 base from J, the gap between germline ends came to 8 bases. CDR3 length: 14 amino acids. This CDR3 is CASSQSTGNTEAFF. CDR3 DNA sequence: TGCGCCAGCAGCCAATCGACAGGGAACACTGAAGCTTTCTTT.

The chain joins TRBV4-1 to TRBJ1-2, with unresolved D. The CDR3 is made up of 13 amino acids. Germline V gene sequence: CDR1 MGHRA, CDR2 YSYEKL. The V gene lost 6 bases and the J gene lost 7 bases, with 15 bases spanning the gap. CDR3 nucleotide sequence: TGCGCCAGCAGATCAAGCCTAGGACCTGGCTACACCTTC. Translation: CASRSSLGPGYTF.

V is TRBV15 and J is TRBJ2-1; 11 bases line up with TRBD2. The CDR3 totals 17 residues. The germline V gene encodes CDR1 LNHNV and CDR2 YYDKDF (reference sequence). Trimming removed 0 bases from V and 8 bases from J; junction bases left unmatched: 9. The DNA for the CDR3 is TGTGCCACCAGCAGAGAAGGGAGACTAGCGGGGACCGATGAGCAGTTCTTC. Encoded protein: CATSREGRLAGTDEQFF.

The rearrangement uses TRBV6-1 and TRBJ2-7, with D tentatively TRBD1 or TRBD2 (5 bases each). Trimming shortened V by 7 bases and J by 0 bases, and 13 bases separated the two germline ends. Germline assignment: CDR1 MNHNS and CDR2 SASEGT. The CDR3 has 14 residues. This chain's CDR3 is CASTSWGTSYEQYF. The CDR3 DNA is TGTGCCAGCACTTCGTGGGGGACCTCCTACGAGCAGTACTTC.

The V and J genes are TRBV29-1 and TRBJ2-7; D is tentatively TRBD1 or TRBD2 (7 bases each). Germline V CDR1 and CDR2: SQVTM, ANQGSEA. This CDR3 has 13 residues. The V end lost 5 bases, the J end lost 4 bases, and 15 bases lay between the germline ends. The CDR3 here is CSVLRQGGYEQYF. Written as DNA, the CDR3 is TGCAGCGTTTTGCGACAGGGAGGGTACGAGCAGTACTTC.

The genes are TRBV19 and TRBJ2-2; TRBD2 matches 7 bases. Germline V lookup: CDR1 LNHDA, CDR2 SQIVND (reference sequence). The V and J ends lost 0 bases and 3 bases, in that order; junction bases with no gene match: 7. The CDR3 length is 17 residues. The CDR3 loop is CASSIERSGGDTGELFF. The CDR3 DNA reads as TGTGCCAGTAGTATAGAAAGGTCGGGGGGAGACACCGGGGAGCTGTTTTTT.

The table lists this clone with a count of one. This chain links TRBV5-1 with TRBJ1-5; no reliable D call. The CDR3 is 13 residues long. V gave up 2 bases and J gave up 0 bases, with 3 bases separating them. Germline CDR1 reads SGHRS; CDR2 reads YFSETQ. The CDR3 sequence is CASSLYSNQPQHF. DNA for the CDR3: TGCGCCAGCAGCTTATATAGCAATCAGCCCCAGCATTTT.

The chain employs TRBV4-3 and TRBJ1-5; TRBD1 agrees at 7 bases. The CDR3 runs to 15 residues. Germline CDR1 LGHNA, CDR2 YSLEER. Losses at the gene ends were 1 base for V and 9 bases for J; bases not matched to a gene: 9. In nucleotides, the CDR3 is TGCGCCAGCAGCCAAGGTGACAGGGACGGGCGGCCCCAGCATTTT. Translated: CASSQGDRDGRPQHF.

This chain connects TRBV4-1 to TRBJ1-1, with D possibly TRBD1 on 5 matching bases. The germline V and J ends were trimmed by 2 bases and 5 bases, with 15 bases remaining between them. This CDR3 is 15 amino acids long. Germline CDR1 is MGHRA and CDR2 is YSYEKL. CDR3 sequence (DNA): TGCGCCAGCAGCCAAAGGGCGGGGGGAGGTACTGAAGCTTTCTTT. Protein sequence: CASSQRAGGGTEAFF.

This chain joins TRBV7-3 and TRBJ2-3, with 13 bases aligning to TRBD2. The CDR3 totals 15 residues. The ends lost 5 bases at V and 4 bases at J; junction bases unmatched: 3. Looked up from germline, CDR1 is SGHTA and CDR2 is FQGTGA. The CDR3, as DNA: TGTGCCAGCAGCCCGGGACTAGCGGGGTCAGATACGCAGTATTTT. This gives the protein CASSPGLAGSDTQYF.

V usage is TRBV7-7 and J usage is TRBJ2-7; 10 bases fit TRBD1. V lost 1 base to trimming and J lost 4 bases; unmatched junction nucleotides: 1. CDR3 length: 14 residues. Germline CDR1 is SSHAT and CDR2 is FNYEAQ (reference sequence). CDR3 region: CASSLGGQGYEQYF. CDR3 DNA sequence: TGTGCCAGCAGCTTAGGGGGACAGGGGTACGAGCAGTACTTC.

This clone was observed once. The chain couples TRBV2 to TRBJ1-5; 8 bases are a match to TRBD1. Trimming cost V 6 bases and J 5 bases; bases outside gene matches: 6. Looked up from germline, CDR1 is SNHLY and CDR2 is FYNNEI. The CDR3 is 14 residues long. In DNA, the CDR3 is TGTGCCAGCAGCCCGGGACAGGATCATCAGCCCCAGCATTTT. Its translation is CASSPGQDHQPQHF.

This clone was recorded once. The CDR3 is CASSYSDRNYGYTF. The CDR3 DNA reads TGTGCCAGCAGTTACTCCGACAGGAACTATGGCTACACCTTC. The chain links TRBV6-6 to TRBJ1-2, with D tentatively TRBD1 (6 bases). The CDR3 has 14 amino acids. Looked up from germline, CDR1 is MNHNY and CDR2 is SVGAGI (reference sequence). Deletions cut 0 bases from V and 2 bases from J, with 7 bases between.

The V call is TRBV4-3, the J call TRBJ2-4; 9 bases line up with TRBD2. V shed 1 base and J 5 bases; nucleotides not matched to a gene: 18. Germline CDR1 and CDR2: LGHNA and YSLEER. The CDR3 extends over 20 amino acids. The CDR3 is CASSQAFSGSPVVLENIQYF. DNA of the CDR3: TGCGCCAGCAGCCAAGCGTTTAGCGGGAGCCCTGTCGTGTTGGAAAACATTCAGTACTTC.

The chain recombines TRBV19 with TRBJ2-7, with D possibly matching TRBD2 (6 bases). The CDR3 is 14 amino acids. Trimming cost V 5 bases and J 0 bases, with 11 bases left between them. Germline loops: CDR1 LNHDA, CDR2 SQIVND (reference sequence). The CDR3, as DNA: TGTGCCAGTAGTGGGGCCGGGGGCTCCTACGAGCAGTACTTC. Amino acid sequence: CASSGAGGSYEQYF.

The rearrangement joins TRBV27 to TRBJ2-2; 9 bases line up with TRBD1. The CDR3 has 15 residues. The V gene's germline CDR1 is MNHEY and CDR2 SMNVEV (reference sequence). J lost 7 bases, V lost 6 bases, and 9 bases had no gene match. The CDR3 DNA is TGTGCCAGCAGATTCTCGACAGGGGGGATCGGGGAGCTGTTTTTT. Translated, it gives CASRFSTGGIGELFF.